The clone carrying this TCR beta chain was seen just once. Some clones are missing from TCRdb's copy, which holds only in-frame ones; the method was immunoSEQ multiplex PCR. The data show 2 million to 2.5 million clones, with 85% to 95% seen just once and more than 0.1% held by the top ten. Deletions cut 6 bases from V and 6 bases from J, with 24 bases between. Germline CDR1 reads KGHSH; CDR2 reads LQKENI. This CDR3 region has 16 residues. This entry is derived from a study of shared clonotypes between healthy human individuals. The V gene is TRBV18, the J gene TRBJ2-7, with D possibly being TRBD1 (6 bases). The sequenced material came from naive CD4+ T cells sorted from blood. The subset was: CD45RA+ positively selected. The source of this sequence is a young man in good health. The CDR3 loop reads CASSRPGTSLLGEQYF. In nucleotides, the CDR3 is TGTGCCAGCTCGAGGCCCGGGACAAGTCTCCTGGGCGAGCAGTACTTC.